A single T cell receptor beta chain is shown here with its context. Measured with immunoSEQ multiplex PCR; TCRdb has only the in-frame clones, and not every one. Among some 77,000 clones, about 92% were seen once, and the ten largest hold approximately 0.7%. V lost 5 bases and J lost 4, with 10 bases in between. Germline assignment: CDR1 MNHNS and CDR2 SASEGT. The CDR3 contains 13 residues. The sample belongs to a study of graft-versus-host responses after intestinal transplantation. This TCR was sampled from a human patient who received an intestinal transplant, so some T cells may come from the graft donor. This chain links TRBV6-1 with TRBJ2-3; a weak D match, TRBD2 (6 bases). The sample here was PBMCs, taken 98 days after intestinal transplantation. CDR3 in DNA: TGTGCCAGCAGTTCTTGGGGGGCAGATACGCAGTATTTT. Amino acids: CASSSWGADTQYF.